The 13 T cell receptor beta chains below come from one sample, sequenced in a study of T cell responses to AZD1222 COVID-19 vaccine. Clones were read by immunoSEQ multiplex PCR, and TCRdb kept only the in-frame ones, dropping some. The sample shows 200,000 to 250,000 clones, more than 85% of them seen only once. The sequencing here drew on peripheral blood, taken on day 0 of MenACWY control vaccination. These receptor sequences come from an adult in good health.

V usage is TRBV21-1 and J usage is TRBJ1-5. TRBV21-1 is marked as a pseudogene. The CDR3 is 13 amino acids. Here the CDR3 reads CARLRRVNQPQHF. CDR3 DNA sequence: TGTGCCAGACTGAGGAGGGTCAATCAGCCCCAGCATTTT.

The chain carries TRBV27 and TRBJ1-2; TRBD1 is a possible D gene (6 bases). V was shortened by 2 bases and J by 0 bases, with 10 bases between the two germline ends. Looked up from germline, CDR1 is MNHEY and CDR2 is SMNVEV (reference sequence). CDR3 length: 15 amino acids. CDR3 coding DNA: TGTGCCAGCAGTTTAAGTCGGGGGCCTAACTATGGCTACACCTTC. This sequence encodes CASSLSRGPNYGYTF.

This clone came up once. The V and J genes are TRBV30 and TRBJ1-3, with D perhaps TRBD1 (5 bases). Per the germline V gene, CDR1 is GTSNPN and CDR2 is SVGIG (reference sequence). V gave up 4 bases and J gave up 0 bases, with 10 bases separating them. This CDR3 contains 14 residues. The DNA of the CDR3 is TGTGCCTGGACCAAGGGGAGCTCTGGAAACACCATATATTTT. Residues: CAWTKGSSGNTIYF.

In nucleotides, the CDR3 is TGTGCCATCAGTGGGGGGACAGGAACAGTCAATGAGCAGTTCTTC. Encoded protein: CAISGGTGTVNEQFF. The genes are TRBV10-3 and TRBJ2-1; 8 positions match TRBD1. This CDR3 is built from 15 residues. Germline CDR1 and CDR2: ENHRY and SYGVKD. Trimming cost V 4 bases and J 6 bases; bases outside gene matches: 8.

The rearrangement joins TRBV27 to TRBJ2-5, with 8 bases lining up with TRBD2. The CDR3 sequence is 15 residues long. Germline values: CDR1 MNHEY, CDR2 SMNVEV (reference sequence). With 4 bases clipped from V and 3 bases from J, the junction kept 7 bases outside the gene matches. CDR3 residues: CASSWSGGPKETQYF. For the CDR3, the DNA is TGTGCCAGCAGTTGGTCGGGGGGGCCAAAAGAGACCCAGTACTTC.

A single count supports this clone. This rearrangement joins TRBV7-2 to TRBJ2-3, with D uncertain. The CDR3 contains 15 residues. Germline CDR1 SGHTA, CDR2 FQGNSA. Deletions cut 1 base from V and 4 bases from J, with 12 bases between. In DNA, the CDR3 is TGTGCCAGCAGCTTAGTGGCGGTCGGTGCAGATACGCAGTATTTT. As protein: CASSLVAVGADTQYF.

The rearrangement uses TRBV6-2 or TRBV6-3 and TRBJ2-3, with TRBD1 matching over 10 bases. V lost 5 bases to trimming and J lost 11 bases; unmatched junction nucleotides: 13. From germline, CDR1 is MNHEY and CDR2 SVGEGT. The CDR3 contains 15 residues. The CDR3 DNA sequence: TGTGCCAGCAGTAATACCGGGACAGGGGCCGGGAGGCAGTATTTT. Its protein product is CASSNTGTGAGRQYF.

The genes are TRBV4-2 and TRBJ2-5; D is possibly TRBD2 (6 bases). The V gene's germline CDR1 is LGHNA and CDR2 YNFKEQ. V gave up 6 bases and J gave up 5 bases, with 19 bases separating them. The CDR3 extends over 15 amino acids. The DNA for the CDR3 is TGTGCCAGCAGTATAGGTCCGGGGGACGGCGAGACCCAGTACTTC. Translated: CASSIGPGDGETQYF.

The chain recombines TRBV9 with TRBJ1-1; no firm D call. V was trimmed by 4 bases and J by 1 base, leaving 14 bases between them. Germline values: CDR1 SGDLS, CDR2 YYNGEE. This CDR3 is built from 15 residues. This chain's CDR3 is CASSPALGRNTEAFF. CDR3 in DNA: TGTGCCAGCAGCCCAGCCCTGGGTCGGAACACTGAAGCTTTCTTT.

The V call is TRBV6-5, the J call TRBJ1-2, with unresolved D. The CDR3 sequence is 12 residues long. Trimming stripped 10 bases from V and 6 bases from J, with 15 bases between. CDR1 MNHEY and CDR2 SVGAGI come from the germline V gene. Written as DNA, the CDR3 is TGTGCCACCACCCCATGGGGAAATGGCTACACCTTC. This codes for CATTPWGNGYTF.

The chain has TRBV7-2 and TRBJ1-6; 9 bases line up with TRBD1. V gave up 5 bases and J gave up 10 bases; unmatched junction bases: 12. CDR1 SGHTA and CDR2 FQGNSA come from the germline V gene. The CDR3 covers 16 residues. The CDR3 reads CASSRSPDRGESPLHF. In DNA form, the CDR3 reads TGTGCCAGCAGCCGTAGCCCGGACAGGGGTGAGTCACCCCTCCACTTT.

The genes are TRBV3-1 (or the pseudogene TRBV3-2) and TRBJ1-1, with a possible D match to TRBD1 (6 bases). Germline CDR1 is LGHDT and CDR2 is YNNKEL (reference sequence). Trimming cost V 2 bases and J 12 bases, with 10 bases left between them. The CDR3 is made up of 11 amino acids. The CDR3 sequence is CASSQQGTSFF. CDR3 coding DNA: TGTGCCAGCAGCCAACAGGGGACGTCTTTCTTT.

J is TRBJ1-5 and V is TRBV4-1; no clear D. The germline V and J ends were trimmed by 2 bases and 5 bases, with 13 bases remaining between them. This CDR3 is 15 amino acids long. CDR1 MGHRA and CDR2 YSYEKL come from the germline V gene. CDR3 sequence: CASSQHTVGDQPQHF. CDR3 nucleotides: TGCGCCAGCAGCCAACATACAGTAGGCGATCAGCCCCAGCATTTT.